The rows below give T cell receptor beta chains drawn from one sample of a study of cytomegalovirus exposure and HLA in healthy donors. Sequencing used immunoSEQ multiplex PCR; TCRdb keeps in-frame clones, though not all of them. The table includes tens of thousands of clones, around 81% detected once. Specimen: PBMCs. These receptors were collected from a middle-aged man in good health and CMV-seronegative. CDR3s include the opening cysteine and the closing phenylalanine or tryptophan. The order of the fields is D gene, J gene, V gene, clone size, CDR3 DNA, CDR3 protein. A D gene is named only where the DNA matches it firmly. Clone size is stated in some rows and not others, as once, few, many or a class when expanded.

D gene: -; J gene: TRBJ1-3; V gene: TRBV6-5; clone size: -; CDR3 DNA: TGTGCCAGCAGACCCCCGGGACTATCTGGAAACACCATATATTTT; CDR3 protein: CASRPPGLSGNTIYF
D gene: TRBD1; J gene: TRBJ2-6; V gene: TRBV19; clone size: few; CDR3 DNA: TGTGCCAGTAGTATAGGTACAGGGGTCGCCGGGGCCAACGTCCTGACTTTC; CDR3 protein: CASSIGTGVAGANVLTF
D gene: TRBD2; J gene: TRBJ2-1; V gene: TRBV9; clone size: once; CDR3 DNA: TGTGCCAGCAGCGAACTAGCGGGGCTCTTCAATGAGCAGTTCTTC; CDR3 protein: CASSELAGLFNEQFF
D gene: TRBD2; J gene: TRBJ2-1; V gene: TRBV4-3; clone size: -; CDR3 DNA: TGCGCCAGCAGCCAAGAAGCGGCGGCTAGCGGTTACAATGGGCAGTTCTTC; CDR3 protein: CASSQEAAASGYNGQFF
D gene: -; J gene: TRBJ2-7; V gene: TRBV30; clone size: -; CDR3 DNA: TGTGCCTGGAGAGAGGACGGACTCTCCTACGAGCAGTACTTC; CDR3 protein: CAWREDGLSYEQYF
D gene: -; J gene: TRBJ2-1; V gene: TRBV25-1; clone size: -; CDR3 DNA: TGTGCCAGCAGTGAGAGGTCGGGGAAGCAGTTCTTC; CDR3 protein: CASSERSGKQFF
D gene: -; J gene: TRBJ2-7; V gene: TRBV6-6; clone size: -; CDR3 DNA: TGTGCCAGCAGTTACGATGCAGGATACTCCTACGAGCAGTACTTC; CDR3 protein: CASSYDAGYSYEQYF
D gene: TRBD1; J gene: TRBJ1-2; V gene: TRBV28; clone size: -; CDR3 DNA: TGTGCCAGCAGAAACGGACAGGGGGAGTCGAGAGGCTACACCTTC; CDR3 protein: CASRNGQGESRGYTF
D gene: TRBD1; J gene: TRBJ2-7; V gene: TRBV5-4; clone size: -; CDR3 DNA: TGTGCCAGCAGCTTGGCTACAGGGGTCTCCTACGAGCAGTACTTC; CDR3 protein: CASSLATGVSYEQYF
D gene: -; J gene: TRBJ2-7; V gene: TRBV5-5; clone size: -; CDR3 DNA: TGTGCCAGCAGCTCTCATCCTACAGGGATGAGCTCCTACGAGCAGTACTTC; CDR3 protein: CASSSHPTGMSSYEQYF
D gene: TRBD1; J gene: TRBJ2-7; V gene: TRBV6-5; clone size: -; CDR3 DNA: TGTGCCAGCAGTCCAGAGCGGGGACAGGGGAATGAGCAGTACTTC; CDR3 protein: CASSPERGQGNEQYF
D gene: -; J gene: TRBJ2-7; V gene: TRBV10-3; clone size: -; CDR3 DNA: TGTGCCATCAGTGAGTCTGCCAGCTACGAGCAGTACTTC; CDR3 protein: CAISESASYEQYF
D gene: -; J gene: TRBJ1-1; V gene: TRBV28; clone size: -; CDR3 DNA: TGTGCCAGCAGGCCCAGGGGCCGCCCCGTGGGCACTGAAGCTTTCTTT; CDR3 protein: CASRPRGRPVGTEAFF
D gene: TRBD2; J gene: TRBJ2-1; V gene: TRBV5-4; clone size: -; CDR3 DNA: TGTGCCAGCAGCCTGACTAGCGGGGGGCTCTACAATGAGCAGTTCTTC; CDR3 protein: CASSLTSGGLYNEQFF
D gene: TRBD1; J gene: TRBJ1-1; V gene: TRBV2; clone size: -; CDR3 DNA: TGTGCCAGCAGCGGACAGGGGATAACTGAAGCTTTCTTT; CDR3 protein: CASSGQGITEAFF
D gene: TRBD2; J gene: TRBJ2-1; V gene: TRBV7-9; clone size: once; CDR3 DNA: TGTGCCAGCCACGGGACTAGCGGTTACAATGAGCAGTTCTTC; CDR3 protein: CASHGTSGYNEQFF
D gene: -; J gene: TRBJ1-1; V gene: TRBV25-1; clone size: few; CDR3 DNA: TGTGCCAGCGGCCGACAGAGATTTGAAGCTTTCTTT; CDR3 protein: CASGRQRFEAFF
D gene: TRBD1; J gene: TRBJ1-5; V gene: TRBV27; clone size: -; CDR3 DNA: TGTGCCAGCAGCCGCCTCGGGTGGCAGGGGGCATATAGCAATCAGCCCCAGCATTTT; CDR3 protein: CASSRLGWQGAYSNQPQHF
D gene: -; J gene: TRBJ2-4; V gene: TRBV6-4; clone size: once; CDR3 DNA: TGTGCCAGCAGTCGAAGCGCGGGGAATGGTGACATTCAGTACTTC; CDR3 protein: CASSRSAGNGDIQYF
D gene: TRBD2; J gene: TRBJ2-7; V gene: TRBV5-6; clone size: -; CDR3 DNA: TGTGCCAGCAGATATTGGGGGGGAGGCGAGCAGTACTTC; CDR3 protein: CASRYWGGGEQYF
D gene: TRBD2; J gene: TRBJ2-3; V gene: TRBV11-2; clone size: -; CDR3 DNA: TGTGCCAGCAGCTTGGTGGGAGGGTATGGGACAGATACGCAGTATTTT; CDR3 protein: CASSLVGGYGTDTQYF
D gene: TRBD2; J gene: TRBJ2-7; V gene: TRBV14; clone size: once; CDR3 DNA: TGTGCCAGCAGCCGTCTAGTCGGGATTAGCGGGGTCCAGGACGAGCAGTACTTC; CDR3 protein: CASSRLVGISGVQDEQYF
D gene: -; J gene: TRBJ1-2; V gene: TRBV5-1; clone size: -; CDR3 DNA: TGCGCCAGCAGCTTGCCAACAGGGACTAACTATGGCTACACCTTC; CDR3 protein: CASSLPTGTNYGYTF
D gene: -; J gene: TRBJ1-1; V gene: TRBV27; clone size: -; CDR3 DNA: TGTGCCAGCAGTTCCTTTATGGGCCCTGAAGCTTTCTTT; CDR3 protein: CASSSFMGPEAFF
D gene: TRBD1; J gene: TRBJ2-2; V gene: TRBV19; clone size: -; CDR3 DNA: TGTGCCAGTGATGGGACAGGGGGTATCGGGGAGCTGTTTTTT; CDR3 protein: CASDGTGGIGELFF
D gene: TRBD2; J gene: TRBJ2-3; V gene: TRBV5-4; clone size: -; CDR3 DNA: TGTGCCAGCAGACCCGGGGGGGTCGGCCCCACAGATACGCAGTATTTT; CDR3 protein: CASRPGGVGPTDTQYF
D gene: TRBD2; J gene: TRBJ2-2; V gene: TRBV7-9; clone size: -; CDR3 DNA: TGTGCCAGCAGCTTATGGCGGGAGGGGTTCACCGGGGAGCTGTTTTTT; CDR3 protein: CASSLWREGFTGELFF
D gene: TRBD1; J gene: TRBJ1-1; V gene: TRBV7-3; clone size: -; CDR3 DNA: TGTGCCAGCAGCTCCGGACAGGGCTACAATATGAACACTGAAGCTTTCTTT; CDR3 protein: CASSSGQGYNMNTEAFF
D gene: -; J gene: TRBJ1-2; V gene: TRBV6-5; clone size: -; CDR3 DNA: TGTGCCAGCAGTTATGGTCCAGGAACTAACTATGGCTACACCTTC; CDR3 protein: CASSYGPGTNYGYTF
D gene: TRBD1; J gene: TRBJ1-1; V gene: TRBV18; clone size: -; CDR3 DNA: TGTGCCAGCTCAGGACAGGGGAACACTGAAGCTTTCTTT; CDR3 protein: CASSGQGNTEAFF
D gene: -; J gene: TRBJ1-1; V gene: TRBV11-2; clone size: -; CDR3 DNA: TGTGCCAGCAGCTTAGTTCCCGGACAGTCCGCTGAAGCTTTCTTT; CDR3 protein: CASSLVPGQSAEAFF
D gene: -; J gene: TRBJ2-1; V gene: TRBV5-6; clone size: -; CDR3 DNA: TGTGCCAGCAGCTTGGTTGGGGGGGGCCGGTCTAATTACAATGAGCAGTTCTTC; CDR3 protein: CASSLVGGGRSNYNEQFF
D gene: -; J gene: TRBJ1-2; V gene: TRBV19; clone size: -; CDR3 DNA: TGTGCCAGTAGTATGTGGCAGGGGTATGGCTACACCTTC; CDR3 protein: CASSMWQGYGYTF
D gene: -; J gene: TRBJ1-1; V gene: TRBV5-1; clone size: once; CDR3 DNA: TGCGCCAGCAGCCCAACTGCGGGGACCACTGAAGCTTTCTTT; CDR3 protein: CASSPTAGTTEAFF
D gene: -; J gene: TRBJ1-1; V gene: TRBV7-9; clone size: -; CDR3 DNA: TGTGCCAGCAGGGGCAGCGGTGGCACTGAAGCTTTCTTT; CDR3 protein: CASRGSGGTEAFF
D gene: TRBD1; J gene: TRBJ2-1; V gene: TRBV5-4; clone size: -; CDR3 DNA: TGTGCCAGCAGCTACGCAGGGGGCGCGGGTTACAATGAGCAGTTCTTC; CDR3 protein: CASSYAGGAGYNEQFF
D gene: -; J gene: TRBJ2-2; V gene: TRBV19; clone size: -; CDR3 DNA: TGTGCCAGTAGTATACTTGAGGGAATCGGGGAGCTGTTTTTT; CDR3 protein: CASSILEGIGELFF
D gene: -; J gene: TRBJ1-5; V gene: TRBV19; clone size: -; CDR3 DNA: TGTGCCAGTAGTCCCCGGGGAGGGGATCAGCCCCAGCATTTT; CDR3 protein: CASSPRGGDQPQHF
D gene: TRBD1; J gene: TRBJ1-1; V gene: TRBV19; clone size: -; CDR3 DNA: TGTGCCAGTGAATCCGGACAGGGGATGACTGAAGCTTTCTTT; CDR3 protein: CASESGQGMTEAFF
D gene: TRBD1; J gene: TRBJ2-3; V gene: TRBV7-2; clone size: once; CDR3 DNA: TGTGCCAGCAGCGTAAGGTTGGGACAGGGCACAGATACGCAGTATTTT; CDR3 protein: CASSVRLGQGTDTQYF